This TCR beta chain is from a study of identifying expanded T cells in peripheral blood. During the collection period, no donor immune events like infections were recorded. Remarks on this clone: The antigen is undetermined.

Study observations and caveats: Variance in clone template counts between approximately 2-week samples significantly increased with total template count across all healthy donors. Over around two and four weeks, about 17 and 20 clones changed, versus approximately 1.1 between replicates.

The germline CDR1 and CDR2 sequences are LNHDA and SQIVND (reference sequence). The CDR3 covers 14 residues. V lost 6 bases, J lost 2 bases, and 11 bases lay in between. TCRdb keeps only in-frame clones here, not all; method: immunoSEQ multiplex PCR. The sample contains approximately 110,000 clones, 80% to 90% of which appear only once. The sequence derives from a person aged 18 to 70 in good health. V gene TRBV19 combines with J gene TRBJ1-5, with D hard to call. The sample taken for sequencing was blood. The CDR3 protein is CASRWAEGNQPQHF. The CDR3 DNA follows: TGTGCCAGTAGATGGGCGGAGGGCAATCAGCCCCAGCATTTT.